The entry that follows covers one T cell receptor beta chain sequence. In the original workflow: ImmunoSEQ junction-only sequences lacked quality scores, so their filtering differed. Repertoires were generated with immunoSEQ multiplex PCR, while TCRdb's copy carries only in-frame clones and drops some. That table supplies the V and J calls and clone size; D and trimming were determined from the DNA. The sample shows about 460,000 clones, around 77% of them seen only once. This specimen comes from a study of shared clonotypes between healthy human individuals. CDR1 is SGHAT, CDR2 FQNNGV, per germline. The CDR3 length is 15 residues. V lost 1 base to trimming and J lost 0 bases, with 9 bases between them. Each donor was a Caucasian adult residing in Nashville, Tennessee. Roughly 84 million PBMCs served as the genomic DNA source for unsorted samples.

Sample: PBMCs. The receptor comes from a woman aged 35 to 49 in good health. Some clones in this sample may be carry-over from other donors' samples. This rearrangement joins TRBV11-2 to TRBJ1-2; no clear D gene. CDR3 loop: CASSLGRAANYGYTF. Written as DNA, the CDR3 is TGTGCCAGCAGCTTAGGGCGTGCCGCTAACTATGGCTACACCTTC.